This entry concerns a single TCR beta chain. These data originate in a study of blood T cell repertoires in COVID-19. The overall study: Sites in the United States, Italy and Spain provided acute and convalescent COVID-19 samples. Sources were T cells, B-cell-depleted T cells, or PBMCs; the material itself was cDNA or gDNA.

From germline, CDR1 is SGDLS and CDR2 YYNGEE. Losses at the gene ends were 3 bases for V and 7 bases for J; bases not matched to a gene: 6. The CDR3 spans 15 residues. Original analysis: Amplified reference gene primers provided the basis for estimating nucleated cell counts. Method: immunoSEQ multiplex PCR; TCRdb's copy keeps in-frame clones and lacks some. The V and J calls and clone size are taken from that table; D and trimming were inferred from the DNA. The sample carries some 200,000 clones, over 75% recorded once. This TCR came from a man aged 50 to 60 with acute or convalescent COVID-19. Sequences were obtained from peripheral blood. The chain links TRBV9 to TRBJ1-3; 11 bases agree with TRBD1. In DNA, the CDR3 is TGTGCCAGCAGCGGCATCGGGACAGGGGGTAACACCATATATTTT. Its translation is CASSGIGTGGNTIYF.